This T cell receptor beta chain derives from a study of T cell changes during pregnancy in multiple sclerosis. Repertoires were generated with immunoSEQ multiplex PCR, while TCRdb's copy carries only in-frame clones and drops some. The table lists fewer than 130,000 clones, about nine tenths of them singletons, with about 3% in the top ten. This clone was seen only once. The CDR3 sequence is 16 residues long. After removal of 0 bases from V and 6 bases from J, the junction contained 7 bases not matched to a gene. The germline CDR1 and CDR2 sequences are MGHRA and YSYEKL. The material was peripheral blood, obtained after pregnancy. This TCR was sampled from a female donor with multiple sclerosis, enrolled in a pregnancy study. This chain uses TRBV4-1 with TRBJ2-3, with 9 bases lining up with TRBD2. CDR3 in DNA: TGCGCCAGCAGCCAAGATCAAGGCGGGGGGGTTGATACGCAGTATTTT. The encoded protein is CASSQDQGGGVDTQYF.